What follows describes a single T cell receptor beta chain. Its antigen is as yet unknown. This sample is part of a study of blood T cells in healthy people across ages. V was clipped by 5 bases and J by 7 bases; unmatched bases: 18. Looked up from germline, CDR1 is DFQATT and CDR2 is SNEGSKA (reference sequence). This CDR3 contains 16 residues. A second PCR, run for about 6 to 12 cycles, used a sample-barcoded 5' primer plus a J-beta primer mix. In TCRdb, the 5' RACE reads were re-called with MiXCR into one record per CDR3 protein. The table lists about 680,000 distinct CDR3 sequences, around 48% of them singletons. Notes on the study in general: Compared with aged donors, long-lived donors showed fewer expanded clones, suggesting selection. Estimated diversity, derived from one million T cells, was regarded as an underestimate. Older individuals had lower TCR beta diversity per million T cells (the decline was roughly linear).

The study recruited healthy Caucasian donors from Russia who were aged about 6 to 90. The chain has TRBV20-1 and TRBJ2-7, with TRBD2 matching 9 bases. The material sequenced was blood. This clonotype was obtained from an older woman in good health. CDR3 nucleotides: TGCAGTGCTTGGAGACCGGGACTAGCAAACTTCTATGAGCAGTACTTC. Translated: CSAWRPGLANFYEQYF.